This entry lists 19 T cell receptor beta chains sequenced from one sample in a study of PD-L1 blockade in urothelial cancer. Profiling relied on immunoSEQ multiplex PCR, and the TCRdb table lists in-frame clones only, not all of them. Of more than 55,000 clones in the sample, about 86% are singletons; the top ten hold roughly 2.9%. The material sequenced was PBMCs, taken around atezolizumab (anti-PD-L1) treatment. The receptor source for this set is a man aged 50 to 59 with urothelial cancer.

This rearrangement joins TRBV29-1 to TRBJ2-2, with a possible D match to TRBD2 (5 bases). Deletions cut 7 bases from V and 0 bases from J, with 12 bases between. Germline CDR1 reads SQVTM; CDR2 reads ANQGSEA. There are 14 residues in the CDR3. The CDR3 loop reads CSGGRGANTGELFF. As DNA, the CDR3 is TGCAGCGGAGGTCGGGGAGCGAACACCGGGGAGCTGTTTTTT.

The CDR3: CASSPRRDSSYEQYF. DNA for the CDR3: TGTGCCAGCTCACCCCGCCGGGACAGCTCCTACGAGCAGTACTTC. V and J are TRBV18 and TRBJ2-7; 7 nucleotides align to TRBD1. With V trimmed by 3 bases and J by 0 bases, 5 bases remained unmatched. The CDR3 has 15 residues. The germline CDR1 and CDR2 sequences are KGHSH and LQKENI.

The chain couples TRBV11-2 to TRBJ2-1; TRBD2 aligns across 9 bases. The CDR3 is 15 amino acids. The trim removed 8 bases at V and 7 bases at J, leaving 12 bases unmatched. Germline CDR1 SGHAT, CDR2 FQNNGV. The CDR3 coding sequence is TGTGCCAGCGGAAATCTAGCGGGAAACCTAAATGAGCAGTTCTTC. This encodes CASGNLAGNLNEQFF.

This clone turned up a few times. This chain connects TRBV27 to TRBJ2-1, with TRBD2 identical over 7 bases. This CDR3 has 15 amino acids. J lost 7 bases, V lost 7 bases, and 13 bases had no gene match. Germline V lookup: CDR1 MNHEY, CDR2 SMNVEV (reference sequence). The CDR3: CASTFSGSWTNEQFF. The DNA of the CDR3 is TGTGCCAGCACCTTTAGCGGGTCCTGGACTAATGAGCAGTTCTTC.

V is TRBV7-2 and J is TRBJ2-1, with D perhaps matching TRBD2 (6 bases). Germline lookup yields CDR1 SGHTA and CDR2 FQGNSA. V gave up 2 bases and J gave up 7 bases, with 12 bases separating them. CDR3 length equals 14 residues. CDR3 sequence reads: CASSLSGTWNEQFF. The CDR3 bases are TGTGCCAGCAGCTTATCCGGGACTTGGAATGAGCAGTTCTTC.

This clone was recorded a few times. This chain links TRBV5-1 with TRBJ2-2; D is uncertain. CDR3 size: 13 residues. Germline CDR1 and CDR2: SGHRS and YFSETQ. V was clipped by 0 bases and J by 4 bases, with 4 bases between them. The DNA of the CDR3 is TGCGCCAGCAGCTTGGGTAGCACCGGGGAGCTGTTTTTT. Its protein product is CASSLGSTGELFF. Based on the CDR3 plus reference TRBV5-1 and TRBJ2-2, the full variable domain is KAGVTQTPRYLIKTRGQQVTLSCSPISGHRSVSWYQQTPGQGLQFLFEYFSETQRNKGNFPGRFSGRQFSNSRSEMNVSTLELGDSALYLCASSLGSTGELFFGEGSRLTVL.

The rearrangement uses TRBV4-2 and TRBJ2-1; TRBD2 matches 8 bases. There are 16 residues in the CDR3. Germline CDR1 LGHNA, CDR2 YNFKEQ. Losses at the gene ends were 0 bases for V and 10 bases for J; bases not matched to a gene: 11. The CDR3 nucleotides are TGTGCCAGCAGCCAAGAGGTGCTCCGGACTAGCTGGGAGCAGTTCTTC. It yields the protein CASSQEVLRTSWEQFF.

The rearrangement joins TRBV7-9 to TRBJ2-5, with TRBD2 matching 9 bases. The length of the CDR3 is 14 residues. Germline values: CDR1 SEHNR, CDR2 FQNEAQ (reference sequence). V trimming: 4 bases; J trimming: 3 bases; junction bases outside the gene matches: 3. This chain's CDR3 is CASSSSGIKETQYF. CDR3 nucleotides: TGTGCCAGCAGCTCTAGCGGGATCAAAGAGACCCAGTACTTC.

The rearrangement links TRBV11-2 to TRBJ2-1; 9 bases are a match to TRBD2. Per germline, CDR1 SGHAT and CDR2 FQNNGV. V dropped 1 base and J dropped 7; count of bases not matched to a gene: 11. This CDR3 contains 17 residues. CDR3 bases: TGTGCCAGCAGCTTAGTCGGCCGGCTAGCGGGATTTAATGAGCAGTTCTTC. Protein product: CASSLVGRLAGFNEQFF.

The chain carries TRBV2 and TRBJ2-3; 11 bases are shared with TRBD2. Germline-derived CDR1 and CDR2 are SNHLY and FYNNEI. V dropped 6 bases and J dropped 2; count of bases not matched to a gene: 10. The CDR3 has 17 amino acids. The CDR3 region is CASRNGRLAGHTDTQYF. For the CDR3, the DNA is TGTGCCAGCAGGAACGGGAGACTAGCGGGACACACAGATACGCAGTATTTT. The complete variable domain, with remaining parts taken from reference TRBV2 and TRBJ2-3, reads EPEVTQTPSHQVTQMGQEVILRCVPISNHLYFYWYRQILGQKVEFLVSFYNNEISEKSEIFDDQFSVERPDGSNFTLKIRSTKLEDSAMYFCASRNGRLAGHTDTQYFGPGTRLTVL.

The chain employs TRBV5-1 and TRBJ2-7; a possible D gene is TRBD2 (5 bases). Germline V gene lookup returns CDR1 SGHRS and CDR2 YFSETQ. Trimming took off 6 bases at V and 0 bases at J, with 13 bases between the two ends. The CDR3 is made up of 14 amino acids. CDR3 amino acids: CASTQSGSSYEQYF. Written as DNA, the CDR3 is TGCGCCAGCACCCAAAGCGGAAGCTCCTACGAGCAGTACTTC. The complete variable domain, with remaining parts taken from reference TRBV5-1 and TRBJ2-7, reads KAGVTQTPRYLIKTRGQQVTLSCSPISGHRSVSWYQQTPGQGLQFLFEYFSETQRNKGNFPGRFSGRQFSNSRSEMNVSTLELGDSALYLCASTQSGSSYEQYFGPGTRLTVT.

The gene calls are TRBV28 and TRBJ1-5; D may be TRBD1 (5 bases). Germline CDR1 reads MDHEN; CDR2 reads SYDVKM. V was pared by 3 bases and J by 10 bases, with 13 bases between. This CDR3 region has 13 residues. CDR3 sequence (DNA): TGTGCCAGCAGTTTGGTCCGTCAGGGTCCCCAGCATTTT. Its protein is CASSLVRQGPQHF.

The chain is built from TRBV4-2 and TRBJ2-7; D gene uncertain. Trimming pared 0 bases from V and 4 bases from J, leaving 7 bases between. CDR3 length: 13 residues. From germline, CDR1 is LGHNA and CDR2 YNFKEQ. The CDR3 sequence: CASSQDGGYEQYF. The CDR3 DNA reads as TGTGCCAGCAGCCAAGATGGCGGATACGAGCAGTACTTC.

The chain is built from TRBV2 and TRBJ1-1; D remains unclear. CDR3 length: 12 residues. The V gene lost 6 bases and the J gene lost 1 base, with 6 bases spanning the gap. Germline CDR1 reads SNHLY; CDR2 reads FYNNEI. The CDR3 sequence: CASRRQNTEAFF. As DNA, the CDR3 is TGTGCCAGCAGGCGACAGAACACTGAAGCTTTCTTT.

The CDR3 region has the DNA TGTGCCAGCAGCCGACAGGGGAACGATCAGCCCCAGCATTTT. This translates into CASSRQGNDQPQHF. This chain joins TRBV5-5 and TRBJ1-5, with 8 bases that match TRBD1. Germline lookup yields CDR1 SGHKS and CDR2 YYEKEE (reference sequence). The CDR3 covers 14 residues. After removal of 4 bases from V and 5 bases from J, the junction contained 5 bases not matched to a gene. The full variable domain, its missing parts supplied by reference TRBV5-5 and TRBJ1-5, is DAGVTQSPTHLIKTRGQQVTLRCSPISGHKSVSWYQQVLGQGPQFIFQYYEKEERGRGNFPDRFSARQFPNYSSELNVNALLLGDSALYLCASSRQGNDQPQHFGDGTRLSIL.

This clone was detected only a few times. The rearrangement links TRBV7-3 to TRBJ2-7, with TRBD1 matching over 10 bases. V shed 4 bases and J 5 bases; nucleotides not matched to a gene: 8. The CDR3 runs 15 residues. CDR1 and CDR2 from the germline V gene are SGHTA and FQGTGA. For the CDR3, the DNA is TGTGCCAGCAGCTGGGCCGGGACAGGGGATAACGAGCAGTACTTC. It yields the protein CASSWAGTGDNEQYF.

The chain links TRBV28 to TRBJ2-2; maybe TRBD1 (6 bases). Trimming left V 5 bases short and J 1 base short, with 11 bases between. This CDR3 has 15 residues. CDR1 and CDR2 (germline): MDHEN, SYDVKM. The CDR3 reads CASSRGQWNTGELFF. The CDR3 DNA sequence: TGTGCCAGCAGTCGTGGACAGTGGAACACCGGGGAGCTGTTTTTT.

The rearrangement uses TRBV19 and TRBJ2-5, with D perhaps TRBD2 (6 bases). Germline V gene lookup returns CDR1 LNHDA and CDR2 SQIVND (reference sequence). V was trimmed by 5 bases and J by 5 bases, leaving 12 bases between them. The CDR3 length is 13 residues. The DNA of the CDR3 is TGTGCCAGTAGTGCGGGACCAGTGGAGACCCAGTACTTC. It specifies CASSAGPVETQYF.

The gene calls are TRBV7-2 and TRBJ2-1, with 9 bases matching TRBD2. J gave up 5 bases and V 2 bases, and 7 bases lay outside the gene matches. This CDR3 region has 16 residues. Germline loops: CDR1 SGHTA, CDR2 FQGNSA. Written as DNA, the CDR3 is TGTGCCAGCAGCTTACCCAGACTAGCGGATGACAATGAGCAGTTCTTC. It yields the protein CASSLPRLADDNEQFF. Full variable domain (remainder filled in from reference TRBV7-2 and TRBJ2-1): GAGVSQSPSNKVTEKGKDVELRCDPISGHTALYWYRQSLGQGLEFLIYFQGNSAPDKSGLPSDRFSAERTGGSVSTLTIQRTQQEDSAVYLCASSLPRLADDNEQFFGPGTRLTVL.